A selection of T cell receptor beta chains follows, all from one sample in a study of identical twins. TCRdb reprocessed the 5' RACE reads via MiXCR and lists one record per CDR3 protein. The data contain around 1.7 million distinct CDR3 sequences, 25% to 35% of them singletons. Sequenced input: cord blood. All receptors derive from a newborn girl in good health. Each CDR3 is given with its conserved first and last residue. The D gene is left open where the match is weak. Expanded clones are given a class, and other clones once, few, many or no size at all.

J | length | size | D | V | DNA | CDR3
TRBJ2-7 | 12 | . | . | TRBV29-1 | TGCAGCGGCGACAGGAATTACAATGAGCAGTACTTC | CSGDRNYNEQYF
TRBJ2-1 | 18 | . | . | TRBV6-4 | TGTGCCAGCAGTCCCGGATACCGACGCCTACAACCCTACAATGAGCAGTTCTTC | CASSPGYRRLQPYNEQFF
TRBJ2-4 | 15 | . | TRBD2 | TRBV20-1 | TGCAGTGCTAGGGGATCCCCGGGACTAGCTCTATGGCAGTACTTC | CSARGSPGLALWQYF
TRBJ2-7 | 13 | . | . | TRBV6-2/TRBV6-3 | TGTGCCAGCAGTTACACGCTGTCCAATGAGCTGTACTTC | CASSYTLSNELYF
TRBJ2-1 | 15 | . | TRBD2 | TRBV3-1 | TGTGCCAGCAGCCTCACCGGGACTAGCGTAGATGAGCAGTTCTTC | CASSLTGTSVDEQFF
TRBJ1-4 | 13 | . | . | TRBV20-1 | TGCAGTGCTAGAAGTACAGTAAGAGAAAAACTGTTTTTT | CSARSTVREKLFF
TRBJ1-2 | 13 | few | . | TRBV7-9 | TGTGCCAGCAGCTCCTCCCAAGGGGATGGCTACACCTTC | CASSSSQGDGYTF
TRBJ2-3 | 14 | . | . | TRBV6-5 | TGTGCCGCTCGACTAGGTTCTAGCACAGATACGCAGTATTTT | CAARLGSSTDTQYF
TRBJ2-7 | 12 | . | TRBD1 | TRBV29-1 | TGCAGCGCTAGGACAGGGGGCAACGAGCAGTACTTC | CSARTGGNEQYF
TRBJ2-7 | 16 | few | TRBD2 | TRBV6-1 | TGTGCCAGCAGTGTCCAGGGACTAGCGACCACCTACGAGCAGTACTTC | CASSVQGLATTYEQYF
TRBJ2-3 | 17 | . | TRBD2 | TRBV12-3/TRBV12-4 | TGTGCCAGCAGTTTAAGTCCTAGCGGGGATAGCACAGATACGCGGTATTTT | CASSLSPSGDSTDTRYF
TRBJ2-7 | 15 | many | TRBD1 | TRBV7-9 | TGTGCCAGCAGTCCCCGGGACAGGGGCTCCTACGAGCAGTACTTC | CASSPRDRGSYEQYF
TRBJ2-3 | 13 | . | TRBD2 | TRBV7-2 | TGTGCCAGCAGCTTGGGGGGGGGTTATACGCAGTATTTT | CASSLGGGYTQYF
TRBJ2-1 | 16 | . | TRBD2 | TRBV4-2 | TGTGCCAGCAGCCTGGCGGGAGTTCTGTCCTACAATGAGCAGTTCTTC | CASSLAGVLSYNEQFF
TRBJ1-1 | 16 | . | TRBD1 | TRBV6-2/TRBV6-3 | TGTGCCAGCAGTTACCAGGCATTCCAGGGGGTCACTGAAGCTTTCTTT | CASSYQAFQGVTEAFF
TRBJ1-6 | 14 | few | . | TRBV2 | TGTGCCAGCAGTGAAGCGGGACATAATTCACCCCTCCACTTT | CASSEAGHNSPLHF
TRBJ2-5 | 16 | few | TRBD2 | TRBV2 | TGTGCCAGCAGTGAAGAAGGTAGCGGGTTGTACAATGAGCAGTACTTC | CASSEEGSGLYNEQYF
TRBJ2-1 | 15 | few | TRBD1 | TRBV2 | TGTGCCAGCAGTGTCGGCGGGACAGGATACAATGAGCAGTTCTTC | CASSVGGTGYNEQFF
TRBJ2-5 | 16 | few | . | TRBV6-5 | TGTGCCAGCAGTTACTCCAGGGTAGGGAGGCAAGAGACCCAGTACTTC | CASSYSRVGRQETQYF
TRBJ1-5 | 16 | . | TRBD1 | TRBV12-3/TRBV12-4 | TGTGCCAGCAGTCCGGGACAGGGCATCTATCTTCCGCCCCAGCATTTT | CASSPGQGIYLPPQHF
TRBJ2-7 | 14 | . | TRBD1 | TRBV5-5 | TGTGCCAGCAGGCTCTACAGGGGGCCCTACGAGCAGTACTTC | CASRLYRGPYEQYF
TRBJ1-2 | 16 | many | . | TRBV9 | TGTGCCAGCAGCCTTCACTCAGACAGAAGCAACTATGGCTACACCTTC | CASSLHSDRSNYGYTF
TRBJ1-2 | 13 | . | . | TRBV14 | TGTGCCAGCAGTCGACCCCGATCCTATGGCTACACCTTC | CASSRPRSYGYTF
TRBJ2-5 | 14 | . | . | TRBV21-1 | TGTGCCAGCAGCGCACAGGGTTTTGAAGAGACCCAGTACTTC | CASSAQGFEETQYF